Listed here are 27 T cell receptor beta chains from one sample, sequenced in a study of T-cell memory formation after mild COVID-19. TCRdb re-called the 5' RACE reads with MiXCR, one entry per CDR3 protein. The table shows 250,000 to 350,000 distinct CDR3 sequences, with 15% to 20% occurring only once. Material for sequencing was PBMCs or a T cell subset sorted from them (not recorded which). All receptors come from a man aged 18 to 35 who had mild COVID-19 (a few samples of this study predate the infection). Cell type and time point are not known.

The chain uses TRBV6-1 and TRBJ1-5, with 7 positions matching TRBD1. This CDR3 region has 15 residues. The germline V gene encodes CDR1 MNHNS and CDR2 SASEGT. V was pared by 4 bases and J by 0 bases, with 3 bases of the junction left unmatched. The CDR3 spells CASSGQGNSNQPQHF. Here the CDR3 DNA reads TGTGCCAGCAGTGGACAGGGAAATAGCAATCAGCCCCAGCATTTT.

This sequence joins TRBV7-9 and TRBJ1-1; 7 bases map to TRBD1. Germline V gives CDR1 SEHNR, CDR2 FQNEAQ (reference sequence). Trimming took 4 bases from V and 2 from J; bases not matched to a gene: 7. The CDR3 length is 15 residues. CDR3 amino acids: CASSSQQGVNTEAFF. CDR3 nucleotides: TGTGCCAGCAGCTCACAGCAGGGGGTTAACACTGAAGCTTTCTTT.

This clonotype was observed at least ten times. The chain recombines TRBV7-2 with TRBJ2-3; TRBD2 matches 8 bases. Germline V gives CDR1 SGHTA, CDR2 FQGNSA. The CDR3 spans 15 residues. The V and J ends lost 2 bases and 0 bases, in that order; junction bases with no gene match: 1. In DNA form, the CDR3 reads TGTGCCAGCAGCTTACAGCGGGGGAGCACAGATACGCAGTATTTT. It is translated as CASSLQRGSTDTQYF. Full variable domain (remainder filled in from reference TRBV7-2 and TRBJ2-3): GAGVSQSPSNKVTEKGKDVELRCDPISGHTALYWYRQSLGQGLEFLIYFQGNSAPDKSGLPSDRFSAERTGGSVSTLTIQRTQQEDSAVYLCASSLQRGSTDTQYFGPGTRLTVL.

J is TRBJ2-1 and V is TRBV5-1; 8 positions agree with TRBD1. Germline trimming cut 3 bases from V and 4 bases from J; bases unmatched to any gene: 6. This CDR3 is built from 15 residues. CDR1 SGHRS and CDR2 YFSETQ come from the germline V gene. CDR3 bases: TGCGCCAGCAGCTCCGGACAGGGAAATTACAATGAGCAGTTCTTC. Its protein is CASSSGQGNYNEQFF. Based on the CDR3 plus reference TRBV5-1 and TRBJ2-1, the full variable domain is KAGVTQTPRYLIKTRGQQVTLSCSPISGHRSVSWYQQTPGQGLQFLFEYFSETQRNKGNFPGRFSGRQFSNSRSEMNVSTLELGDSALYLCASSSGQGNYNEQFFGPGTRLTVL.

The chain has TRBV6-2 or TRBV6-3 and TRBJ2-3, with D possibly TRBD2 on 5 matching bases. Germline loops: CDR1 MNHEY, CDR2 SVGEGT. V lost 0 bases to trimming and J lost 0 bases, with 19 bases between them. This CDR3 comprises 19 residues. The DNA of the CDR3 is TGTGCCAGCAGTTACTCGATCGGTGCAGCGGACCCTAGCACAGATACGCAGTATTTT. Its translation is CASSYSIGAADPSTDTQYF.

This clonotype was detected many times. The chain recombines TRBV7-8 with TRBJ1-5; D is perhaps TRBD1 (5 bases). This CDR3 is 13 amino acids long. Trimming stripped 6 bases from V and 4 bases from J, with 10 bases between. Germline CDR1 is SGHVS and CDR2 is FQNEAQ. The CDR3 region has the DNA TGTGCCAGCAGTCCTGACAGAAATCAGCCCCAGCATTTT. It codes for CASSPDRNQPQHF.

This chain uses TRBV20-1 with TRBJ2-7; 8 bases agree with TRBD1. The CDR3 sequence is 14 residues long. Germline V gene sequence: CDR1 DFQATT, CDR2 SNEGSKA (reference sequence). Germline trimming cut 0 bases from V and 5 bases from J; bases unmatched to any gene: 6. The CDR3, as DNA: TGCAGTGCTAGAGATCTAGGACAGGGTAACGAGCAGTACTTC. Protein product: CSARDLGQGNEQYF.

At least ten counts were recorded for this clonotype. The CDR3 spells CASSPGTVGNSDTQYF. The CDR3 nucleotides are TGCGCCAGCAGCCCGGGGACAGTTGGGAACTCAGATACGCAGTATTTT. This sequence joins TRBV4-3 and TRBJ2-3; TRBD1 matches 7 bases. The CDR3 runs 16 residues. The germline gives CDR1 LGHNA, CDR2 YSLEER. V lost 4 bases and J lost 4; bases outside the gene matches: 11.

The table lists this clonotype with a few counts. V usage is TRBV7-9 and J usage is TRBJ2-7; D gene uncertain. Between the trimmed V and J ends, which lost 3 bases and 1 base, there was a span of 10 bases. The length of the CDR3 is 14 residues. Germline loops: CDR1 SEHNR, CDR2 FQNEAQ (reference sequence). The CDR3 reads CASSLYTVSYEQYF. In DNA, the CDR3 is TGTGCCAGCAGCTTGTACACCGTATCCTACGAGCAGTACTTC.

This clonotype was observed a handful of times. The chain uses TRBV19 and TRBJ2-5; TRBD1 is a possible D gene (6 bases). V shed 5 bases and J shed 5 bases, with 12 bases lying between them. Germline values: CDR1 LNHDA, CDR2 SQIVND (reference sequence). This CDR3 region has 13 residues. The CDR3 DNA is TGTGCCAGTAGTTGGTCAGGGGATGAGACCCAGTACTTC. Amino acid sequence: CASSWSGDETQYF. Together with reference TRBV19 and TRBJ2-5, the CDR3 gives the full variable domain: DGGITQSPKYLFRKEGQNVTLSCEQNLNHDAMYWYRQDPGQGLRLIYYSQIVNDFQKGDIAEGYSVSREKKESFPLTVTSAQKNPTAFYLCASSWSGDETQYFGPGTRLLVL.

This clonotype was counted a few times. The rearrangement links TRBV30 to TRBJ2-5, with D maybe TRBD2 (5 bases). Germline CDR1 and CDR2: GTSNPN and SVGIG (reference sequence). Trimming stripped 2 bases from V and 3 bases from J, with 10 bases between. This CDR3 is built from 13 residues. In nucleotides, the CDR3 is TGTGCCTGGAGTTCAGGAGGAAAAGAGACCCAGTACTTC. Its protein product is CAWSSGGKETQYF.

This chain joins TRBV4-1 and TRBJ1-1, with 10 bases aligning to TRBD1. The CDR3 is made up of 14 amino acids. Trimming at V came to 3 bases and at J to 7 bases, leaving 5 bases not matched to a gene. The germline CDR1 and CDR2 sequences are MGHRA and YSYEKL. CDR3 bases: TGCGCCAGCAGCCAGGGACAGGGGCTGGGTGAAGCTTTCTTT. This translates into CASSQGQGLGEAFF.

This clonotype was detected a few times. The J gene is TRBJ2-1, the V gene TRBV4-1; TRBD2 agrees at 12 bases. Per the germline V gene, CDR1 is MGHRA and CDR2 is YSYEKL. CDR3 size: 15 residues. The V segment lost 3 bases and the J segment 6 bases; nucleotides outside the gene matches: 3. In DNA, the CDR3 is TGCGCCAGCAGCCATCTAGCGGGGGGGATCAATGAGCAGTTCTTC. This encodes CASSHLAGGINEQFF.

The chain links TRBV7-6 to TRBJ2-7; D remains unclear. Trimming cost V 1 base and J 6 bases, with 7 bases left between them. The CDR3 is made up of 12 amino acids. Germline CDR1 reads SGHVS; CDR2 reads FNYEAQ. CDR3 DNA sequence: TGTGCCAGCAGCTTAGGGGGTCGCGAGCAGTACTTC. Protein: CASSLGGREQYF.

This clonotype was seen more than once but under ten times. CDR3 DNA sequence: TGTGCCAGCAGCCCCGGGACAGTGTGGGGCAATCAGCCCCAGCATTTT. This sequence encodes CASSPGTVWGNQPQHF. The V call is TRBV5-8, the J call TRBJ1-5; TRBD1 matches at 7 bases. This CDR3 region has 16 residues. Germline CDR1 is SGHTS and CDR2 is YDEGEE. With V trimmed by 4 bases and J by 2 bases, 9 bases remained unmatched.

There are a few counts of this clonotype. The chain joins TRBV6-5 to TRBJ2-3; tentative D call: TRBD1 (6 bases). The V end was cut by 5 bases, the J end by 1 base, with 19 bases between. This CDR3 region has 17 residues. Per the germline V gene, CDR1 is MNHEY and CDR2 is SVGAGI. CDR3 bases: TGTGCCAGCAGTCCCGACAGGAGGCAGTGGGGCACAGATACGCAGTATTTT. Encoded protein: CASSPDRRQWGTDTQYF.

This clonotype was seen ten or more times. The chain employs TRBV12-3 or TRBV12-4 and TRBJ1-1, with 9 positions matching TRBD1. This CDR3 is 15 amino acids long. Trimming took 7 bases from V and 4 from J; bases not matched to a gene: 10. This CDR3 reads CASKTGTGFSTEAFF. CDR3 DNA: TGTGCCAGCAAAACCGGGACAGGGTTTTCCACTGAAGCTTTCTTT.

This clonotype turned up a few times. This sequence joins TRBV5-6 and TRBJ1-2, with D perhaps matching TRBD1 (5 bases). The V gene's germline CDR1 is SGHDT and CDR2 YYEEEE. This CDR3 has 12 residues. The V and J ends lost 4 bases and 3 bases respectively, with 7 bases between them. In DNA, the CDR3 is TGTGCCAGCAGCATCAGGGACTATGGCTACACCTTC. Protein product: CASSIRDYGYTF.

This clonotype was seen a handful of times. The chain is built from TRBV6-5 and TRBJ2-1; 7 bases line up with TRBD2. Germline trimming cut 2 bases from V and 4 bases from J; bases unmatched to any gene: 2. This CDR3 is 14 amino acids long. CDR1 and CDR2 from the germline V gene are MNHEY and SVGAGI. The CDR3 is CASSYVGGYNEQFF. CDR3 bases: TGTGCCAGCAGTTACGTGGGGGGGTACAATGAGCAGTTCTTC.

This rearrangement joins TRBV4-1 to TRBJ1-2, with 7 bases lining up with TRBD1. CDR3 length: 14 residues. Losses at the gene ends were 3 bases for V and 2 bases for J; bases not matched to a gene: 3. CDR1 is MGHRA and CDR2 is YSYEKL in the germline V gene. In nucleotides, the CDR3 is TGCGCCAGCAGCCACCCGGACAGGAACTATGGCTACACCTTC. The encoded protein is CASSHPDRNYGYTF.

This clonotype was observed a handful of times. The chain joins TRBV5-1 to TRBJ2-6; D gene unclear. V was shortened by 1 base and J by 4 bases, with 12 bases between the two germline ends. Germline CDR1 reads SGHRS; CDR2 reads YFSETQ. CDR3 length equals 16 residues. The CDR3 nucleotides read TGCGCCAGCAGCTTGAGTTTGGGATCAGGGGCCAACGTCCTGACTTTC. This sequence encodes CASSLSLGSGANVLTF.

This sequence joins TRBV7-9 and TRBJ2-1; 12 bases map to TRBD1. Germline V gene sequence: CDR1 SEHNR, CDR2 FQNEAQ (reference sequence). This CDR3 spans 19 amino acids. Germline trimming cut 1 base from V and 0 bases from J; bases unmatched to any gene: 7. The CDR3 is CASSLGDRGQTFSYNEQFF. For the CDR3, the DNA is TGTGCCAGCAGCTTAGGGGACAGGGGGCAAACGTTCTCCTACAATGAGCAGTTCTTC. The full variable domain, in which reference TRBV7-9 and TRBJ2-1 provide the parts outside the CDR3, is DTGVSQNPRHKITKRGQNVTFRCDPISEHNRLYWYRQTLGQGPEFLTYFQNEAQLEKSRLLSDRFSAERPKGSFSTLEIQRTEQGDSAMYLCASSLGDRGQTFSYNEQFFGPGTRLTVL.

The chain combines TRBV14 with TRBJ2-1; D gene ambiguous. Trimming took off 3 bases at V and 5 bases at J, with 11 bases between the two ends. The CDR3 extends over 14 amino acids. Germline CDR1 and CDR2: SGHDN and FVKESK. The CDR3 DNA sequence: TGTGCCAGCAGCCAGGTATGGATGGACAATGAGCAGTTCTTC. It codes for CASSQVWMDNEQFF.

The V and J genes are TRBV19 and TRBJ2-1; weak D call: TRBD1 (6 bases). V dropped 5 bases and J dropped 2 bases, with 10 bases sitting between them. The CDR3 has 14 residues. The germline CDR1 and CDR2 sequences are LNHDA and SQIVND (reference sequence). CDR3 sequence: CASSPQGTYNEQFF. Written as DNA, the CDR3 is TGTGCCAGTAGTCCTCAGGGGACCTACAATGAGCAGTTCTTC.

This clonotype was detected ten times or more. CDR3 loop: CATSRDWRETQYF. The DNA for the CDR3 is TGTGCCACCAGCAGAGATTGGAGAGAGACCCAGTACTTC. This chain joins TRBV15 and TRBJ2-5; no firm D call. The V gene's germline CDR1 is LNHNV and CDR2 YYDKDF (reference sequence). This CDR3 is 13 amino acids long. Trimming pared 0 bases from V and 4 bases from J, leaving 6 bases between.

This clonotype has just a few counts. The gene calls are TRBV11-2 and TRBJ1-5; a possible D gene is TRBD1 (6 bases). This CDR3 contains 15 residues. V dropped 0 bases and J dropped 6 bases, with 12 bases sitting between them. CDR1 and CDR2 from the germline V gene are SGHAT and FQNNGV. In DNA, the CDR3 is TGTGCCAGCAGCTTAGACCAGGGGACGGGTCAGCCCCAGCATTTT. Translation gives CASSLDQGTGQPQHF.

Only a few counts were recorded for this clonotype. The chain joins TRBV5-1 to TRBJ1-1; D unclear. Per germline, CDR1 SGHRS and CDR2 YFSETQ. This CDR3 region has 15 residues. With 2 bases removed from V and 0 bases from J, the gap between germline ends came to 11 bases. The CDR3 loop reads CASSFGEIMNTEAFF. The CDR3 bases are TGCGCCAGCAGCTTCGGGGAAATAATGAACACTGAAGCTTTCTTT.